Below, 10 T cell receptor beta chains from the same sample are listed, as sequenced in a study of low-dose radiotherapy and immunotherapy resistance in tumors. The time point here: after trial treatment. Documented treatment: LDRT plus nivolumab, ipilimumab, low-dose cyclophosphamide and aspirin (RACIN trial). cDNA synthesis used a TRAV/TRBV-specific primer set for both chains. TCR amplification ran 20 PCR cycles using constant-region and V-primer adapter primers. TCRdb re-called the reads through MiXCR, storing one row per CDR3 protein. The repertoire holds under 70,000 distinct CDR3 sequences, with about 23% as singletons. Sequenced here: PBMCs, sampled after low-dose radiotherapy plus immunotherapy. These receptors were obtained from a male donor with prostate cancer.

This chain links TRBV7-2 with TRBJ2-2; 7 bases line up with TRBD1. V shed 5 bases and J 5 bases; nucleotides not matched to a gene: 8. Germline V lookup: CDR1 SGHTA, CDR2 FQGNSA. The length of the CDR3 is 15 residues. This CDR3 reads CASSPRTGSTGELFF. The CDR3 DNA is TGTGCCAGCAGCCCTCGGACAGGATCGACCGGGGAGCTGTTTTTT.

As regards this clonotype: At one boundary the junction diverges from the germline segment, which might be a read error. V and J are TRBV6-2 or TRBV6-3 and TRBJ1-5, with D perhaps TRBD1 (6 bases). Per the germline V gene, CDR1 is MNHEY and CDR2 is SVGEGT. The CDR3 spans 17 residues. CDR3 loop: CASRRGRGQTSNQPQHF. CDR3 DNA sequence: TGCGCCAGCAGAAGAGGTCGGGGGCAGACAAGCAATCAGCCCCAGCATTTT.

This chain connects TRBV28 to TRBJ2-7, with D perhaps TRBD2 (5 bases). The CDR3 length is 14 residues. Trimming pared 6 bases from V and 2 bases from J, leaving 14 bases between. The germline gives CDR1 MDHEN, CDR2 SYDVKM. CDR3 sequence: CASSLTTLAYEQYF. In DNA, the CDR3 is TGTGCCAGCAGCCTGACTACTCTCGCCTACGAGCAGTACTTC.

The chain combines TRBV5-1 with TRBJ2-3, with 12 bases matching TRBD2. J was trimmed by 6 bases and V by 4 bases; bases with no gene match: 12. Looked up from germline, CDR1 is SGHRS and CDR2 is YFSETQ. This CDR3 is built from 17 residues. The CDR3, as DNA: TGCGCCAGCAGCCCCGGTAGACTAGCGGGAGTGGTGGATACGCAGTATTTT. Protein sequence: CASSPGRLAGVVDTQYF.

At least ten counts were recorded for this clonotype. The rearrangement uses TRBV5-1 and TRBJ2-5; D is perhaps TRBD1 or TRBD2 (6 bases each). CDR1 and CDR2 from the germline V gene are SGHRS and YFSETQ. With 0 bases removed from V and 4 bases from J, the gap between germline ends came to 10 bases. The CDR3 extends over 14 amino acids. The CDR3 protein is CASSLVGGRETQYF. The CDR3 DNA reads as TGCGCCAGCAGCTTGGTGGGGGGCAGAGAGACCCAGTACTTC.

This clonotype was found many times. This rearrangement joins TRBV5-1 to TRBJ2-6, with TRBD1 identical over 7 bases. The J segment lost 2 bases and the V segment lost 4 bases, leaving 3 bases of the junction unmatched. The CDR3 is 15 amino acids. The V gene's germline CDR1 is SGHRS and CDR2 YFSETQ. The CDR3: CASSIDRAGANVLTF. For the CDR3, the DNA is TGCGCCAGCAGCATTGACAGGGCTGGGGCCAACGTCCTGACTTTC.

This clonotype was observed many times. The V gene is TRBV28, the J gene TRBJ1-2; tentative D call: TRBD1 (6 bases). The CDR3 spans 13 residues. The germline V gene has CDR1 MDHEN and CDR2 SYDVKM. Trimming took 6 bases from V and 4 from J, leaving 12 bases between them. CDR3 region: CASRTGSRYGYTF. The CDR3 nucleotides read TGTGCCAGCAGAACAGGGTCTCGCTATGGCTACACCTTC.

V and J are TRBV11-2 and TRBJ2-1, with 7 positions matching TRBD2. In germline, CDR1 is SGHAT, CDR2 FQNNGV. J was trimmed by 4 bases and V by 5 bases; bases with no gene match: 8. The CDR3 is made up of 15 amino acids. Written as DNA, the CDR3 is TGTGCCAGCAGCCCCGGCGGGAGAACATACAATGAGCAGTTCTTC. This gives the protein CASSPGGRTYNEQFF.

This clonotype was seen many times. The J gene is TRBJ2-2, the V gene TRBV7-2, with TRBD2 as a possible D gene (7 bases). Germline assignment: CDR1 SGHTA and CDR2 FQGNSA. The V and J ends lost 3 bases and 4 bases respectively, with 12 bases between them. This CDR3 is 15 amino acids long. Here the CDR3 DNA reads TGTGCCAGCAGCTTTCGACGGGGGGCCACCGGGGAGCTGTTTTTT. Amino acids: CASSFRRGATGELFF.

The genes are TRBV19 and TRBJ1-5; 12 bases align to TRBD1. The CDR3 extends over 17 amino acids. Germline assignment: CDR1 LNHDA and CDR2 SQIVND (reference sequence). The CDR3 loop reads CANSRGQGARTNQPQHF. Written as DNA, the CDR3 is TGTGCAAATAGTAGGGGACAGGGGGCGCGGACTAATCAGCCCCAGCATTTT.